These 14 T cell receptor beta chains were sequenced from one sample in a study of blood T cells in healthy people across ages (dated by TCRdb to between 2014 and 2017). The library was generated by 5' RACE. TCRdb records Illumina HiSeq 2500 as the sequencer. The second PCR ran for about 7 to 11 cycles and used a J-beta primer mix along with a sample-barcoded 5' primer. TCRdb's own reprocessing of the public reads used fastp at Q25 and MiXCR and kept productive beta chains. Rows are combined by CDR3 protein, so each entry shows the most common genes and DNA. The sample table lists around 1,600,000 distinct CDR3 sequences, roughly two fifths of them with a count of one. The ten largest make up about 3.8% of the sample. The specimen was blood. Every receptor here comes from a woman younger than 35 in good health.

This clonotype showed up just a few times. This chain joins TRBV12-3 or TRBV12-4 and TRBJ2-7, with no clear D. V was pared by 3 bases and J by 3 bases, with 12 bases between. The CDR3 loop spans 14 amino acids. The CDR3 region is CASSFLLGRYEQYF. CDR3 bases: TGTGCCAGCAGTTTTTTGTTAGGACGCTACGAGCAGTACTTC.

The V and J genes are TRBV9 and TRBJ1-2; 7 bases line up with TRBD1. The CDR3 sequence is 14 residues long. V dropped 3 bases and J dropped 4; count of bases not matched to a gene: 6. Germline-derived CDR1 and CDR2 are SGDLS and YYNGEE. The chain's CDR3 is CASSGGGQLYGYTF. The CDR3 DNA reads TGTGCCAGCAGCGGTGGGGGACAGCTCTATGGCTACACCTTC.

V gene TRBV11-2 combines with J gene TRBJ2-4; no definite D call. Germline CDR1 is SGHAT and CDR2 is FQNNGV. Trimming left V 1 base short and J 13 bases short, with 17 bases between. The CDR3 length is 14 residues. The CDR3, as DNA: TGTGCCAGCAGCTTAGTGATCGGCGGTGCCAAGCAGTACTTC. Translated: CASSLVIGGAKQYF.

This clonotype came up a few times. The chain carries TRBV28 and TRBJ1-6; D unclear. CDR1 and CDR2 (germline): MDHEN, SYDVKM. The CDR3 is made up of 16 amino acids. Deletions cut 6 bases from V and 2 bases from J, with 14 bases between. The CDR3 sequence: CASSLLSKAYNSPLHF. The CDR3 coding sequence is TGTGCCAGCAGCCTCCTATCGAAGGCCTATAATTCACCCCTCCACTTT.

This clonotype was detected only a few times. The rearrangement uses TRBV20-1 and TRBJ2-7; D call uncertain. The ends were cut back, 0 bases at V and 0 bases at J, with 9 bases in the middle. This CDR3 contains 14 residues. CDR1 and CDR2 (germline): DFQATT, SNEGSKA (reference sequence). CDR3 DNA sequence: TGCAGTGCTAGAGAAGGTGCGAGCTCCTACGAGCAGTACTTC. Its protein is CSAREGASSYEQYF.

This clonotype was counted a few times. The chain uses TRBV15 and TRBJ2-1, with D possibly TRBD1 on 5 matching bases. The V gene's germline CDR1 is LNHNV and CDR2 YYDKDF (reference sequence). V was cut by 1 base and J by 1 base, with 11 bases left in between. The CDR3 is made up of 16 amino acids. CDR3 sequence reads: CATSRAPGPSYNEQFF. In DNA form, the CDR3 reads TGTGCCACCAGCAGAGCCCCAGGGCCATCCTACAATGAGCAGTTCTTC.

The rearrangement links TRBV13 to TRBJ2-7; 8 positions match TRBD1. This CDR3 spans 15 amino acids. Germline CDR1 PRHDT, CDR2 FYEKMQ (reference sequence). The V and J ends lost 5 bases and 4 bases, in that order; junction bases with no gene match: 10. The CDR3 DNA sequence: TGTGCCAGCAGCCACACAGGGGGTGGGTGTTACGAGCAGTACTTC. This gives the protein CASSHTGGGCYEQYF.

The CDR3 nucleotides read TGTGCCAGCAGTAACAGGAGGAGCACAGATACGCAGTATTTT. Protein: CASSNRRSTDTQYF. This chain connects TRBV6-2 or TRBV6-3 to TRBJ2-3; tentatively, D is TRBD1 or TRBD2 (5 bases each). The CDR3 has 14 residues. V was clipped by 5 bases and J by 0 bases, with 9 bases between them. Germline values: CDR1 MNHEY, CDR2 SVGEGT.

This clonotype was seen repeatedly, ten times or more. This rearrangement joins TRBV7-6 to TRBJ1-2, with a tentative D call TRBD1 (6 bases). Trimming cost V 5 bases and J 4 bases, with 11 bases left between them. CDR3 length: 13 residues. Germline V lookup: CDR1 SGHVS, CDR2 FNYEAQ. CDR3 sequence reads: CASSVTGSYGYTF. As DNA, the CDR3 is TGTGCCAGCAGCGTAACAGGGTCCTATGGCTACACCTTC.

The V gene is TRBV10-3, the J gene TRBJ1-6; D remains ambiguous. Trimming left V 0 bases short and J 0 bases short, with 6 bases between. CDR1 is ENHRY and CDR2 is SYGVKD in the germline V gene. CDR3 length equals 16 residues. CDR3 amino acids: CAISESEGSYNSPLHF. As DNA, the CDR3 is TGTGCCATCAGTGAGTCTGAAGGCTCCTATAATTCACCCCTCCACTTT.

The rearrangement joins TRBV7-9 to TRBJ1-1; TRBD1 might be the D (6 bases). The length of the CDR3 is 14 residues. CDR1 is SEHNR, CDR2 FQNEAQ, per germline (reference sequence). Trimming cost V 4 bases and J 0 bases, with 9 bases left between them. DNA of the CDR3: TGTGCCAGCAGCTCCGGGACATTGAACACTGAAGCTTTCTTT. Translation: CASSSGTLNTEAFF.

The chain links TRBV19 to TRBJ1-6; D may be TRBD1 (5 bases). The CDR3 has 14 residues. V was shortened by 5 bases and J by 7 bases, with 12 bases between the two germline ends. Germline V gene lookup returns CDR1 LNHDA and CDR2 SQIVND (reference sequence). CDR3 DNA: TGTGCCAGTAGTCGCCTGGGGGAGAATTCACCCCTCCACTTT. The encoded protein is CASSRLGENSPLHF. The entire variable domain, with the rest obtained from reference TRBV19 and TRBJ1-6, is as follows: DGGITQSPKYLFRKEGQNVTLSCEQNLNHDAMYWYRQDPGQGLRLIYYSQIVNDFQKGDIAEGYSVSREKKESFPLTVTSAQKNPTAFYLCASSRLGENSPLHFGNGTRLTVT.

The chain has TRBV20-1 and TRBJ1-2, with D possibly matching TRBD1 (6 bases). Trimming shortened V by 5 bases and J by 0 bases, and 13 bases separated the two germline ends. The V gene's germline CDR1 is DFQATT and CDR2 SNEGSKA (reference sequence). The CDR3 length is 14 residues. DNA of the CDR3: TGCAGTGCTCCGGACAGAATAACTAACTATGGCTACACCTTC. It yields the protein CSAPDRITNYGYTF.

The chain carries TRBV29-1 and TRBJ1-1; D might be TRBD1 (5 bases). CDR1 and CDR2 from the germline V gene are SQVTM and ANQGSEA. CDR3 size: 13 residues. V lost 4 bases and J 1 base, leaving 10 bases between the germline ends. The CDR3 DNA sequence: TGCAGCGTTGTAGAGACAGCGAACACTGAAGCTTTCTTT. Its translation is CSVVETANTEAFF.